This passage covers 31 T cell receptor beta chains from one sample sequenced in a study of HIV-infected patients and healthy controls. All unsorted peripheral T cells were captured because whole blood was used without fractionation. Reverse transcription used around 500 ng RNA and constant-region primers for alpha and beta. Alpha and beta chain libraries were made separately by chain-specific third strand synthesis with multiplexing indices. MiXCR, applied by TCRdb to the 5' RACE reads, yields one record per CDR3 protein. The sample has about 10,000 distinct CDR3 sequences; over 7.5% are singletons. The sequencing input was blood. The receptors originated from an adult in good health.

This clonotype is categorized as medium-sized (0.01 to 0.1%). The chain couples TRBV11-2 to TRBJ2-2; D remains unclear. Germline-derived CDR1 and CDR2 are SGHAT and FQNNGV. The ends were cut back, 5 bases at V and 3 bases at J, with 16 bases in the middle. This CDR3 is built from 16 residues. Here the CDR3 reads CASSPLPKSYTGELFF. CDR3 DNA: TGTGCCAGCAGCCCTCTCCCTAAATCCTACACCGGGGAGCTGTTTTTT.

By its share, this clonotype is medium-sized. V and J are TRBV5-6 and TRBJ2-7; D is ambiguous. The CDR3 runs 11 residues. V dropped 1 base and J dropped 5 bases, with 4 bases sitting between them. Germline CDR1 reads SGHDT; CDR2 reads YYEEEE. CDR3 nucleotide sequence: TGTGCCAGCAGCTTGCACCACGAGCAGTACTTC. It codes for CASSLHHEQYF.

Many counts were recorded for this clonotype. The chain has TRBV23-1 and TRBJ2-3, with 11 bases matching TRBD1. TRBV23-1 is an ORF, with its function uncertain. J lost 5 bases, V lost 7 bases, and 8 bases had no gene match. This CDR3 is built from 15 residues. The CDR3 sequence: CASKAGTGGGDTQYF. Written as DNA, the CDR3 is TGCGCCAGCAAAGCGGGGACAGGGGGTGGAGATACGCAGTATTTT.

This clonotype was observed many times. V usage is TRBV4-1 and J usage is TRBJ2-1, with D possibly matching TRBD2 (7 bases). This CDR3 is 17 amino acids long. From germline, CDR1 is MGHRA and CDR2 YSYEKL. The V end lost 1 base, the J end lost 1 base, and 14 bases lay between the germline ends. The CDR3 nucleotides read TGCGCCAGCAGCCAAGTGGGGGGGCGGAGTTCCTACAATGAGCAGTTCTTC. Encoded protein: CASSQVGGRSSYNEQFF.

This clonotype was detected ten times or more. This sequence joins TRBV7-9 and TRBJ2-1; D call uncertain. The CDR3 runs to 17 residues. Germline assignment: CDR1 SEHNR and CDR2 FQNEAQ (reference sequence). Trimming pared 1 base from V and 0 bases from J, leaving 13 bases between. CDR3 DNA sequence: TGTGCCAGCAGCTTAGTCCTTGGGGTCCCCTCCTACAATGAGCAGTTCTTC. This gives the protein CASSLVLGVPSYNEQFF.

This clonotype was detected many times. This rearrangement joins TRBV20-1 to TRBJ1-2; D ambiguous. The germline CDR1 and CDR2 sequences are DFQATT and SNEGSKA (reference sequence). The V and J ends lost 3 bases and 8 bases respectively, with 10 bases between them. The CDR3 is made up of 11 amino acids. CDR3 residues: CSARLTRGYTF. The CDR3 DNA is TGCAGTGCTAGGCTCACCCGCGGCTACACCTTC.

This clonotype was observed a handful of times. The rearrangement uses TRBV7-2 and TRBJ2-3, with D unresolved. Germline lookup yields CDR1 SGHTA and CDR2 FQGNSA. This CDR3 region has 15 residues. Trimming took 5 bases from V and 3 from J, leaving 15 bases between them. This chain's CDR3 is CASSQQMFGTDTQYF. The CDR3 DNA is TGTGCCAGCAGCCAACAAATGTTTGGAACAGATACGCAGTATTTT.

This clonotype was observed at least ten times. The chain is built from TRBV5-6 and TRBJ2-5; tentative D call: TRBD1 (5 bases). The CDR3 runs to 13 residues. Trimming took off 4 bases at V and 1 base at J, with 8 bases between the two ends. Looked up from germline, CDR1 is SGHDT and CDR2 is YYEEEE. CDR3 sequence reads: CASSVDSQETQYF. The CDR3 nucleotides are TGTGCCAGCAGCGTCGACAGCCAAGAGACCCAGTACTTC.

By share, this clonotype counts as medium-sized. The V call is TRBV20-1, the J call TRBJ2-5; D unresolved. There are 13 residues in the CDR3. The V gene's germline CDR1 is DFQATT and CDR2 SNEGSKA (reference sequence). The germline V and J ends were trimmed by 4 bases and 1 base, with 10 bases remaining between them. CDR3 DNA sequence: TGCAGTGCTACCGGACCGAGCCAAGAGACCCAGTACTTC. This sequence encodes CSATGPSQETQYF.

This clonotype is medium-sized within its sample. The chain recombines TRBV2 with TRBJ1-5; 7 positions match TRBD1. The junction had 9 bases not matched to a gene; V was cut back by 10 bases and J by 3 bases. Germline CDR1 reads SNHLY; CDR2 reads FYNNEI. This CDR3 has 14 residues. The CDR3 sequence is CATSGDSNNQPQHF. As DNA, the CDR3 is TGTGCCACCTCCGGGGACAGCAACAATCAGCCCCAGCATTTT.

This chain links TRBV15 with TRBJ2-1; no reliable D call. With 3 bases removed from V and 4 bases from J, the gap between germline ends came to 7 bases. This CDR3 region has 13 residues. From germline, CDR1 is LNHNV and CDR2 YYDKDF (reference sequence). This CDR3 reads CATSSYGYNEQFF. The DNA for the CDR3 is TGTGCCACCAGCAGCTATGGGTACAATGAGCAGTTCTTC. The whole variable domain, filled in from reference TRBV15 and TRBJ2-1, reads DAMVIQNPRYQVTQFGKPVTLSCSQTLNHNVMYWYQQKSSQAPKLLFHYYDKDFNNEADTPDNFQSRRPNTSFCFLDIRSPGLGDTAMYLCATSSYGYNEQFFGPGTRLTVL.

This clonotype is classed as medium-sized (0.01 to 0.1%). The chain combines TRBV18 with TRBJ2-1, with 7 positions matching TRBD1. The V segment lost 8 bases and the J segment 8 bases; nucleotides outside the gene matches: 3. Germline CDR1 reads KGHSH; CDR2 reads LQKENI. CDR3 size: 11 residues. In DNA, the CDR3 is TGTGCCAGCCGACAGGGAGATGAGCAGTTCTTC. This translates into CASRQGDEQFF.

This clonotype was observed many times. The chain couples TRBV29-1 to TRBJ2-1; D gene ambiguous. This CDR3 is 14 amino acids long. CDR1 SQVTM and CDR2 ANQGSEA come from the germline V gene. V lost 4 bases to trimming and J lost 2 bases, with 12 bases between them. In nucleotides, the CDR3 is TGCAGCGTTGCAGTTAGTAGGGCCTACAATGAGCAGTTCTTC. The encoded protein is CSVAVSRAYNEQFF.

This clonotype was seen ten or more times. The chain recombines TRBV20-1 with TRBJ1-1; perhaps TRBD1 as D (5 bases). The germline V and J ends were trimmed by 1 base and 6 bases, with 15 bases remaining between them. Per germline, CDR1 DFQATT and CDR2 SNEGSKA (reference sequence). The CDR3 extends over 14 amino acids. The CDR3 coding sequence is TGCAGTGCTAGAGGTGGGCAGGGTAGGGCTGAAGCTTTCTTT. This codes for CSARGGQGRAEAFF.

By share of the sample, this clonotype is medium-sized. Here the CDR3 reads CASSYSKERGGTDTQYF. The CDR3 DNA sequence: TGTGCCAGCAGTTACTCGAAGGAGCGGGGGGGCACAGATACGCAGTATTTT. The chain employs TRBV6-5 and TRBJ2-3; 9 nucleotides match TRBD2. The CDR3 is 17 residues long. The V segment lost 0 bases and the J segment 1 base; nucleotides outside the gene matches: 5. Germline V CDR1 and CDR2: MNHEY, SVGAGI.

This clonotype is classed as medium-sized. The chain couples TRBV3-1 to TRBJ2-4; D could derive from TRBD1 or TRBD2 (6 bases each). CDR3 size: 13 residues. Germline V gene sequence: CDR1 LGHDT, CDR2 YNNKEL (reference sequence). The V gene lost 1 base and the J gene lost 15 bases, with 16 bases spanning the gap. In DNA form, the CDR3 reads TGTGCCAGCAGCCAAGGGGGGGCTGGCTCGGGGTACTTC. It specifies CASSQGGAGSGYF.

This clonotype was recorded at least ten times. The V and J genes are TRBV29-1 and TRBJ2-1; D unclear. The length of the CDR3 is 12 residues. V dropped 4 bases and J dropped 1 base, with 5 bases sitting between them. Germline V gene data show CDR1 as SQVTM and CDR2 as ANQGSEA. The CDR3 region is CSVVRSYNEQFF. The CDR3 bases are TGCAGCGTTGTCAGGTCCTACAATGAGCAGTTCTTC.

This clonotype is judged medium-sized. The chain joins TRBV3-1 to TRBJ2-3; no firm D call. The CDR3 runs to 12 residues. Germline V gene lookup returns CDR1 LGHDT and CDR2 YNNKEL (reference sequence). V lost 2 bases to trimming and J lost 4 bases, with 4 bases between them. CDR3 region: CASSQSADTQYF. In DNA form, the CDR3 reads TGTGCCAGCAGCCAAAGTGCAGATACGCAGTATTTT.

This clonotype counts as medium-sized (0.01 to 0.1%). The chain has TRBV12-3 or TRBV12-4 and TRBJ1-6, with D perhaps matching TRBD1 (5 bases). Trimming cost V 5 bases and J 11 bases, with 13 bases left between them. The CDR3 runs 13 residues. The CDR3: CASSPPGGAPLHF. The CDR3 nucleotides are TGTGCCAGCAGTCCCCCGGGGGGTGCACCCCTCCACTTT.

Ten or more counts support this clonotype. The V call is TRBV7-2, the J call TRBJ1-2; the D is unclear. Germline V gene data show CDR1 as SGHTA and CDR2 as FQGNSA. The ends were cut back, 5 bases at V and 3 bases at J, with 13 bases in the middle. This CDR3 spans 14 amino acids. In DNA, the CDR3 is TGTGCCAGCAGCCTGGAGGGCAGCTACTATGGCTACACCTTC. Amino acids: CASSLEGSYYGYTF.

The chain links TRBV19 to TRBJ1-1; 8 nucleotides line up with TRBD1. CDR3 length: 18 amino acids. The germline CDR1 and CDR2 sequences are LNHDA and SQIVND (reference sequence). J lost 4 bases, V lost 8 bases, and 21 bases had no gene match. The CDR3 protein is CASRLNRGNQRSGTEAFF. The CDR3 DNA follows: TGTGCCAGTCGACTTAACAGGGGGAATCAGCGGTCGGGCACTGAAGCTTTCTTT.

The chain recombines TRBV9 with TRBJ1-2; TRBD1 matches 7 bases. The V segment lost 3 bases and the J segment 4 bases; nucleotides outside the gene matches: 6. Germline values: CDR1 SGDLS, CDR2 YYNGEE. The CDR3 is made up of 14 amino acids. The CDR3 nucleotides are TGTGCCAGCAGCGGAGGGGGCCGGGGCTATGGCTACACCTTC. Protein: CASSGGGRGYGYTF. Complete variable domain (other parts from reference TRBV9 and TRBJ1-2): DSGVTQTPKHLITATGQRVTLRCSPRSGDLSVYWYQQSLDQGLQFLIQYYNGEERAKGNILERFSAQQFPDLHSELNLSSLELGDSALYFCASSGGGRGYGYTFGSGTRLTVV.

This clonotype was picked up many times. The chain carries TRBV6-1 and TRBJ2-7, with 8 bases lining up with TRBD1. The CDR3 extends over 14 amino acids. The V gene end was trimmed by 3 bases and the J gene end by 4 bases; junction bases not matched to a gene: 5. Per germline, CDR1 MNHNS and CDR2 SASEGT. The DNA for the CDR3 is TGTGCCAGCAGTGATCCGAGACAGGGGTACGAGCAGTACTTC. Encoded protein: CASSDPRQGYEQYF.

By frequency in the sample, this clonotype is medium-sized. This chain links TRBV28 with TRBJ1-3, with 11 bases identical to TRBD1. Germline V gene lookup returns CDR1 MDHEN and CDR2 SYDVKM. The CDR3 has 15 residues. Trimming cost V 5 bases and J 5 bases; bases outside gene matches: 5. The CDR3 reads CASSRTGGFRNTIYF. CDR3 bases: TGTGCCAGCAGTCGGACAGGGGGCTTTAGAAACACCATATATTTT.

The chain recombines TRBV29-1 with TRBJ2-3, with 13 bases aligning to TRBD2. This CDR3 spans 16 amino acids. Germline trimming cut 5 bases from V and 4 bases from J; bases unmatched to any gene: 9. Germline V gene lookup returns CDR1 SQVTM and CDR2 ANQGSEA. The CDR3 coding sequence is TGCAGCGTTTTTCGACTAGCGGGAGGATCGGCAGATACGCAGTATTTT. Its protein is CSVFRLAGGSADTQYF.

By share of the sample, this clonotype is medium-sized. CDR3 protein: CASTWGGANNEQFF. In DNA form, the CDR3 reads TGTGCCAGCACCTGGGGGGGAGCGAATAATGAGCAGTTCTTC. The chain couples TRBV6-2 or TRBV6-3 to TRBJ2-1; the match to TRBD2 covers 7 bases. V was pared by 7 bases and J by 7 bases, with 10 bases of the junction left unmatched. CDR1 is MNHEY and CDR2 is SVGEGT in the germline V gene. The CDR3 loop spans 14 amino acids.

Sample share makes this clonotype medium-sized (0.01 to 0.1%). The CDR3 nucleotides read TGTGCCAGCAGCGTAGTAGGGGCCCCGGACGGGGGTTCACCCCTCCACTTT. It is translated as CASSVVGAPDGGSPLHF. The chain uses TRBV9 and TRBJ1-6, with a tentative D call TRBD1 (5 bases). Trimming removed 0 bases from V and 9 bases from J, with 19 bases in between. CDR1 and CDR2 (germline): SGDLS, YYNGEE. The CDR3 sequence is 17 residues long.

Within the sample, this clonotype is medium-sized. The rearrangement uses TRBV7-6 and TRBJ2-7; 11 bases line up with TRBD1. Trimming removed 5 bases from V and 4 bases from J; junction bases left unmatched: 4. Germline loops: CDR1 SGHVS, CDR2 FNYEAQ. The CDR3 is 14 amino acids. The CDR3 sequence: CASSLDRGPYEQYF. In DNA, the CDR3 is TGTGCCAGCAGCCTGGACAGGGGGCCGTACGAGCAGTACTTC.

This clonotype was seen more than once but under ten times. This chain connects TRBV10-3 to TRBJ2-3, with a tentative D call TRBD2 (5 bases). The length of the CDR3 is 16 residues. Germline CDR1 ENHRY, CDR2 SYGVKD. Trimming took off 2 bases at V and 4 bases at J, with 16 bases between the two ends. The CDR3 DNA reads TGTGCCATCAGTGAGCAAGCTAGCCAGAAGGCAGATACGCAGTATTTT. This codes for CAISEQASQKADTQYF.

This CDR3 is CASSFPGAAYGFF. The CDR3 nucleotides read TGTGCCAGCAGTTTTCCAGGGGCCGCTTACGGTTTCTTT. This chain uses TRBV12-3 or TRBV12-4 with TRBJ1-1; tentative D call: TRBD1 (6 bases). V was cut by 3 bases and J by 13 bases, with 18 bases left in between. The CDR3 totals 13 residues.

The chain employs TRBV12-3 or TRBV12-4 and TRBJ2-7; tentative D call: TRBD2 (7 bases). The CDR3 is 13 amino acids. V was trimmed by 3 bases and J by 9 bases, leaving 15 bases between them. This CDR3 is CASSFGGALLQYF. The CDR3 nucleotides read TGTGCCAGCAGTTTTGGGGGGGCCCTGCTGCAGTACTTC.